These T cell receptor beta chains were read from a single sample in a study of control samples from healthy donors and cancer patients. Sequenced by immunoSEQ multiplex PCR; TCRdb stores in-frame clones only, minus some. This table has roughly 130,000 clones, about 93% appearing once. Sample: blood. The receptors here all came from a man younger than 30 in good health. Each CDR3 is given with its conserved first and last residue. Fields, in order: V gene, J gene, D gene, clone size, CDR3 protein, CDR3 DNA. D genes are given only for firm matches. The size field is filled for only some rows; it gives once, few, many or a size class.

TRBV6-1	TRBJ1-1	NA	once	CASSEGEQGTAFF	TGTGCCAGCAGTGAAGGGGAACAGGGTACAGCTTTCTTT
TRBV11-3	TRBJ2-3	NA	NA	CASSLVTGDTQYF	TGTGCCAGCAGCTTAGTAACAGGTGATACGCAGTATTTT
TRBV24-1	TRBJ2-5	TRBD2	NA	CATSDPTSGGQETQYF	TGTGCCACCAGTGACCCGACTAGCGGTGGCCAAGAGACCCAGTACTTC
TRBV20-1	TRBJ1-1	TRBD1	NA	CSASYLSGGTFF	TGCAGTGCTAGTTATCTCTCAGGGGGGACTTTCTTT
TRBV25-1	TRBJ1-1	NA	NA	CASTAGTLSRAFF	TGTGCCAGCACAGCCGGGACACTCAGCAGAGCTTTCTTT
TRBV5-4	TRBJ2-2	NA	NA	CASSLKDTGELFF	TGTGCCAGCAGCTTGAAGGATACCGGGGAGCTGTTTTTT
TRBV15	TRBJ1-6	TRBD1	NA	CATSRAGQYNSPLHF	TGTGCCACCAGCAGAGCGGGACAGTATAATTCACCCCTCCACTTT
TRBV30	TRBJ2-3	TRBD2	NA	CAWSWLAGGIDTQYF	TGTGCCTGGAGTTGGCTAGCGGGGGGGATAGATACGCAGTATTTT
TRBV4-3	TRBJ2-3	TRBD2	NA	CASSQVGTSGSVTQYF	TGCGCCAGCAGCCAAGTTGGGACTAGCGGGAGCGTGACGCAGTATTTT
TRBV6-2/TRBV6-3	TRBJ2-1	NA	few	CASSYSPYAGSYNEQFF	TGTGCCAGCAGTTACTCTCCTTACGCCGGATCTTACAATGAGCAGTTCTTC
TRBV9	TRBJ2-7	NA	NA	CASSPNSGVLYEQYF	TGTGCCAGCAGCCCCAACTCCGGGGTACTCTACGAGCAGTACTTC
TRBV9	TRBJ2-7	TRBD1	NA	CASSPDRGGYYEQYF	TGTGCCAGCAGCCCGGACAGGGGTGGTTACTACGAGCAGTACTTC
TRBV7-6	TRBJ1-6	NA	NA	CASSPGASNNSPLHF	TGTGCCAGCAGCCCAGGGGCCTCCAATAATTCACCCCTCCACTTT
TRBV12-3/TRBV12-4	TRBJ1-1	NA	NA	CASSLRALGEAFF	TGTGCCAGCAGTTTAAGGGCGTTGGGTGAAGCTTTCTTT
TRBV11-2	TRBJ2-1	NA	NA	CASSWAPGGQDEQFF	TGTGCCAGCAGCTGGGCGCCGGGCGGTCAGGATGAGCAGTTCTTC
TRBV5-1	TRBJ2-1	NA	NA	CASATEGTGPEQFF	TGCGCCAGCGCCACGGAAGGGACGGGCCCCGAGCAGTTCTTC
TRBV10-1	TRBJ2-2	NA	NA	CASRPGITGELFF	TGCGCCAGCAGACCTGGGATCACCGGGGAGCTGTTTTTT
TRBV5-8	TRBJ1-3	NA	NA	CASEARGITGNTIYF	TGTGCCAGCGAGGCAAGGGGAATTACTGGAAACACCATATATTTT
TRBV6-5	TRBJ2-1	TRBD1	NA	CASSTRDRGVEQFF	TGTGCCAGCAGTACCCGGGACAGGGGAGTTGAGCAGTTCTTC
TRBV2	TRBJ2-7	NA	NA	CASRPTIYEQYF	TGTGCCAGCAGGCCGACAATCTACGAGCAGTACTTC